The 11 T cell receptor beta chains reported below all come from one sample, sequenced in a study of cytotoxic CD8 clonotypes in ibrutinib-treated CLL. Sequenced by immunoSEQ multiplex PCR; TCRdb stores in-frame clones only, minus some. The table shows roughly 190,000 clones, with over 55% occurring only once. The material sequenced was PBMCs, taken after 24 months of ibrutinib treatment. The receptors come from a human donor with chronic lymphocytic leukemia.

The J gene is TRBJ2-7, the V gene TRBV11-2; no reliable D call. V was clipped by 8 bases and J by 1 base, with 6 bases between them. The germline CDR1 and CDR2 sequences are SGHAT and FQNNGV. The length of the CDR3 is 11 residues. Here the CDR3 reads CASSPSYEQYF. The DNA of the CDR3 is TGTGCCAGCTCTCCTTCCTACGAGCAGTACTTC.

CDR3 nucleotides: TGTGCCAGCTGCCGGTCGGGACAGGGAATGGAGACCCAGTACTTC. Its translation is CASCRSGQGMETQYF. The chain is built from TRBV18 and TRBJ2-5; 9 bases agree with TRBD1. Germline lookup yields CDR1 KGHSH and CDR2 LQKENI. V gave up 7 bases and J gave up 5 bases; unmatched junction bases: 11. The CDR3 extends over 15 amino acids. The variable domain in full, with the rest retrieved from reference TRBV18 and TRBJ2-5, is NAGVMQNPRHLVRRRGQEARLRCSPMKGHSHVYWYRQLPEEGLKFMVYLQKENIIDESGMPKERFSAEFPKEGPSILRIQQVVRGDSAAYFCASCRSGQGMETQYFGPGTRLLVL.

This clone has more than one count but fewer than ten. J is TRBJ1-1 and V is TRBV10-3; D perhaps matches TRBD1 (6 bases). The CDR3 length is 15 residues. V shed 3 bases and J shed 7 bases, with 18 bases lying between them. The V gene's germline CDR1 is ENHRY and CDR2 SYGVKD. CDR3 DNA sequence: TGTGCCATCAGTGATACGGTCCCGGGACAAGATGAAGCTTTCTTT. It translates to CAISDTVPGQDEAFF.

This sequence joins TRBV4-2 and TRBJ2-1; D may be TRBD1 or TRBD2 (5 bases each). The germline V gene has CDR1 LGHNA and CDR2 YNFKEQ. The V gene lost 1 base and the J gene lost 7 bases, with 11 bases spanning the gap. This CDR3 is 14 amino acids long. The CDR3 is CASSQGGWANEQFF. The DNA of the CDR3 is TGTGCCAGCAGCCAAGGGGGGTGGGCAAATGAGCAGTTCTTC.

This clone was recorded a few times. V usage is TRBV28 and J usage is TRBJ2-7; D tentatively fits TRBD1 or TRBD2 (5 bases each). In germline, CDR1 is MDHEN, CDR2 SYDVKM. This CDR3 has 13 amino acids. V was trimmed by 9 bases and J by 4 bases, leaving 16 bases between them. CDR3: CASAGTQPYEQYF. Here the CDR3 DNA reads TGTGCCAGTGCCGGGACCCAACCATACGAGCAGTACTTC.

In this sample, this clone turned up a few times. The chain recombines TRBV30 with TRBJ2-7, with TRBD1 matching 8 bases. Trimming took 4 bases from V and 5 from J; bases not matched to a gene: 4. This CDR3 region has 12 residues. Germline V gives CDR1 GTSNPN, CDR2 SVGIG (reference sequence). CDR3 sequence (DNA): TGTGCCTGGATGGACAGGGTCCACGAGCAGTACTTC. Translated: CAWMDRVHEQYF. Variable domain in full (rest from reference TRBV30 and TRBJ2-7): SQTIHQWPATLVQPVGSPLSLECTVEGTSNPNLYWYRQAAGRGLQLLFYSVGIGQISSEVPQNLSASRPQDRQFILSSKKLLLSDSGFYLCAWMDRVHEQYFGPGTRLTVT.

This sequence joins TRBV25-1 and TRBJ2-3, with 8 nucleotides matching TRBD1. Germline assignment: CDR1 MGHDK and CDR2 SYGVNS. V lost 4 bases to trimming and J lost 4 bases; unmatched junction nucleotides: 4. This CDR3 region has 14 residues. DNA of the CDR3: TGTGCCAGCAGTGTAGCGACAGGGGCAGATACGCAGTATTTT. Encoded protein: CASSVATGADTQYF.

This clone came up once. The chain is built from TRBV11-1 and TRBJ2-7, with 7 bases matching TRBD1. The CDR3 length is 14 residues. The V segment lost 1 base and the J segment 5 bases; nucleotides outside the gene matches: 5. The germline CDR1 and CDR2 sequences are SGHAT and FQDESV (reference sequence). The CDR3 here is CASSLDQGVHEQYF. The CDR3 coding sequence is TGTGCCAGCAGCTTAGACCAGGGGGTCCACGAGCAGTACTTC. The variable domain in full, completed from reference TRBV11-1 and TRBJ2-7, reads EAEVAQSPRYKITEKSQAVAFWCDPISGHATLYWYRQILGQGPELLVQFQDESVVDDSQLPKDRFSAERLKGVDSTLKIQPAELGDSAMYLCASSLDQGVHEQYFGPGTRLTVT.

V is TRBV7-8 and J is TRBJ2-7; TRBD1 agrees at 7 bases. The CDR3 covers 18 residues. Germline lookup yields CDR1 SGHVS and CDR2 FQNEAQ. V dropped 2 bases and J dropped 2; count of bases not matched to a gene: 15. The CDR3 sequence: CASSLPDRVQRKTYEQYF. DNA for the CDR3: TGTGCCAGCAGCTTACCCGACAGGGTCCAGAGAAAGACCTACGAGCAGTACTTC.

This CDR3 is CASSGTENEKLFF. Here the CDR3 DNA reads TGTGCCAGCAGCGGGACAGAAAATGAAAAACTGTTTTTT. This chain links TRBV7-8 with TRBJ1-4; 7 positions match TRBD1. There are 13 residues in the CDR3. Germline CDR1 SGHVS, CDR2 FQNEAQ. The junction had 2 bases not matched to a gene; V was cut back by 5 bases and J by 5 bases.

CDR3 amino acids: CASRTGGERNTEAFF. The CDR3 DNA follows: TGTGCCAGCAGAACAGGGGGTGAGAGGAACACTGAAGCTTTCTTT. This chain uses TRBV27 with TRBJ1-1; 8 bases are a match to TRBD1. Germline CDR1 MNHEY, CDR2 SMNVEV (reference sequence). This CDR3 region has 15 residues. The V segment lost 6 bases and the J segment 1 base; nucleotides outside the gene matches: 7.